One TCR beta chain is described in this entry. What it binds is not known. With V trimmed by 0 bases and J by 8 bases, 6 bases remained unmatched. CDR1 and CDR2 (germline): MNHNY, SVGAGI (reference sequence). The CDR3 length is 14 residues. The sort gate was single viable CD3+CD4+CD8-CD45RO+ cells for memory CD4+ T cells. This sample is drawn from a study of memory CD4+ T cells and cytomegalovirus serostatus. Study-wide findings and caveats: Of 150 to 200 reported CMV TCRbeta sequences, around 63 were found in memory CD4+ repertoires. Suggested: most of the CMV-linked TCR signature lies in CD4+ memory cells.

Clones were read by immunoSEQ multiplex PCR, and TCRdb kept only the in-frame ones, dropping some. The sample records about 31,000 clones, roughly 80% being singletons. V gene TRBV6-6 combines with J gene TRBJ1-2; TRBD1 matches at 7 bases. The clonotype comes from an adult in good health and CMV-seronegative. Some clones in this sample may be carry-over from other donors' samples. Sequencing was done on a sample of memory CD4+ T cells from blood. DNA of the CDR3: TGTGCCAGCAGTTACTCAGACAGGGCGGGCGGCTACACCTTC. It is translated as CASSYSDRAGGYTF.